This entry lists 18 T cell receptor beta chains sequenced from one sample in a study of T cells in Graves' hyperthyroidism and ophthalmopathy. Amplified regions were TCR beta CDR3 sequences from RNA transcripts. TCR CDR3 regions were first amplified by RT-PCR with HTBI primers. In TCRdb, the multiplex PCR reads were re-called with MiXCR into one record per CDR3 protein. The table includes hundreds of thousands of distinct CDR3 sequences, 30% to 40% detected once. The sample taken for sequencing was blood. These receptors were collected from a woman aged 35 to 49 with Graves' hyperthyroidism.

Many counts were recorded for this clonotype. CDR3 protein: CASSTGSDMNTEAFF. CDR3 DNA: TGTGCCAGTAGTACTGGGTCGGACATGAACACTGAAGCTTTCTTT. The chain combines TRBV19 with TRBJ1-1, with D possibly matching TRBD1 (5 bases). CDR1 is LNHDA and CDR2 is SQIVND in the germline V gene (reference sequence). CDR3 size: 15 residues. With 4 bases removed from V and 0 bases from J, the gap between germline ends came to 12 bases.

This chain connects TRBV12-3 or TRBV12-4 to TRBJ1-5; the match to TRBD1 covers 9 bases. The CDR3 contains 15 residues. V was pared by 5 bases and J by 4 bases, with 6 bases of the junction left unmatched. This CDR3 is CASSALGQGNQPQHF. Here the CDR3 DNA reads TGTGCCAGCAGTGCTTTGGGACAGGGTAATCAGCCCCAGCATTTT.

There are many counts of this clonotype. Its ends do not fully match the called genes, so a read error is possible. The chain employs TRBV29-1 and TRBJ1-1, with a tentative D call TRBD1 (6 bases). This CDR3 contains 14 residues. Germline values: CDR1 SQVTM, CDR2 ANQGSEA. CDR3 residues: CSVKEGQWNTEAFF. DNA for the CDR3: TGCAGCGTTAAAGAGGGACAATGGAACACTGAAGCTTTCTTT.

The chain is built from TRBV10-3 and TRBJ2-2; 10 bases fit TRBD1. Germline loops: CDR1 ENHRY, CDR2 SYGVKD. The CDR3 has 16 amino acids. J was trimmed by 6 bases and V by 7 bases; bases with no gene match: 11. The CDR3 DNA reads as TGTGCCATCATCGGTGTGGCGGGGACAGGGGCCGGGGAGCTGTTTTTT. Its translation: CAIIGVAGTGAGELFF.

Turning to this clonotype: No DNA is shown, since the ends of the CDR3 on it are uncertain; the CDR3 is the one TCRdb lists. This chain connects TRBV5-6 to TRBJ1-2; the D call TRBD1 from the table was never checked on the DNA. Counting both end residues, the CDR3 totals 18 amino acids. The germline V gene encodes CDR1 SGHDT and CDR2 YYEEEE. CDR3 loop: CASSSVGRGTVANYGYAF.

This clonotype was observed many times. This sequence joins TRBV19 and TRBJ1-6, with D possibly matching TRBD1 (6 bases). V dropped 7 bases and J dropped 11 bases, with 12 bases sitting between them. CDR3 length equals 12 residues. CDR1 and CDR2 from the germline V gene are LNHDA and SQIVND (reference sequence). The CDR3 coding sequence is TGTGCCAGTACTCAGACAGGCCCACCCCTCCACTTT. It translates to CASTQTGPPLHF.

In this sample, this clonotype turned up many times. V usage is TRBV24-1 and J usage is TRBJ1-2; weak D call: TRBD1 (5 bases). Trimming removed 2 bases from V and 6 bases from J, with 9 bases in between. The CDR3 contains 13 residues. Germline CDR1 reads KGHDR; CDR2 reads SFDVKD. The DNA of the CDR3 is TGTGCCACCAGTGATTCAGGGTTTGATGGCTACACCTTC. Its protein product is CATSDSGFDGYTF.

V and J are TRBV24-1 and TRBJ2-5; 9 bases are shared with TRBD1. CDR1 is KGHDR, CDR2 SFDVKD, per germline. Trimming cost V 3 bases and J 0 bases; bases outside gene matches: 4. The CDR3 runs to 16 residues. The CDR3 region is CATSDGGTGYQETQYF. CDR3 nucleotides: TGTGCCACCAGTGATGGCGGGACAGGGTACCAAGAGACCCAGTACTTC.

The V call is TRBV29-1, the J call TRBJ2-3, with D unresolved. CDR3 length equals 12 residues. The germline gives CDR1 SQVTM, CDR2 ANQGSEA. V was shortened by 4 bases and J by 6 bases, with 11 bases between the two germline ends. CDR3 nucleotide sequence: TGCAGCGTTGGTATCCCTCGTGATACGCAGTATTTT. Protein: CSVGIPRDTQYF.

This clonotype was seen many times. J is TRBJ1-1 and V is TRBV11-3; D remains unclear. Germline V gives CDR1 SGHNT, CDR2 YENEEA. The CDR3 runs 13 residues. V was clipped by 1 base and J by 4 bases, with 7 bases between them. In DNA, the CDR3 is TGTGCCAGCAGCTTAGGTTGGGGCACTGAAGCTTTCTTT. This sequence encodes CASSLGWGTEAFF.

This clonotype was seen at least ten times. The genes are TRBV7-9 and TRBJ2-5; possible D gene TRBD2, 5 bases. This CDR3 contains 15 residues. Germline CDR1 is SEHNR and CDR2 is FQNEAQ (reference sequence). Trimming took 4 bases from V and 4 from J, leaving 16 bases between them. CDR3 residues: CASSSPSGGRETQYF. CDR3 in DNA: TGTGCCAGCAGCTCTCCCTCGGGTGGGAGAGAGACCCAGTACTTC.

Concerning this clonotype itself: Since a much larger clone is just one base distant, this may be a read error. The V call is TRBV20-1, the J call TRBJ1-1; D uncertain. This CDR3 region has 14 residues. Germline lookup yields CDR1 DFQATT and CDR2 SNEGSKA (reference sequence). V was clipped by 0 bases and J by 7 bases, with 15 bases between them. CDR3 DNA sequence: TGCAGTGCTAGAGATCTCCAGTGGCCGAATGAAGCTTTCTTT. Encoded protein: CSARDLQWPNEAFF.

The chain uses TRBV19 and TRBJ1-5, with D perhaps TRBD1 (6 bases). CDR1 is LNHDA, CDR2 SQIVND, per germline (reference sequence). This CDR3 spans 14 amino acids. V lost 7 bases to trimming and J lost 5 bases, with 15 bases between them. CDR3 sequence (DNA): TGTGCCAGTAATTCGGCAGGGGCTGATCAGCCCCAGCATTTT. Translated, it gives CASNSAGADQPQHF.

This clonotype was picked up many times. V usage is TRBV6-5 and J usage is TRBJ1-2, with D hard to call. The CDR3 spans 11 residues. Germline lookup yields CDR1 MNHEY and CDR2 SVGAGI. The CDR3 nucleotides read TGTGCTCCCTCATACTTCTATGGCTACACCTTC. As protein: CAPSYFYGYTF.

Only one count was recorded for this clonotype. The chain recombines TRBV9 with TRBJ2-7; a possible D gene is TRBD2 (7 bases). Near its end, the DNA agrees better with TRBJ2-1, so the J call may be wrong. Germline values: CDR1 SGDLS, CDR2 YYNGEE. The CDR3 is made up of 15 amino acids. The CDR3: CASSLLSGGPIEQFF. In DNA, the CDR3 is TGTGCCAGCAGCTTGCTGTCCGGGGGGCCGATTGAGCAGTTCTTC.

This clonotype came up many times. The CDR3 nucleotides are TGTGCCAGCAGCTTTTCAGGGAGGGGGGAGACCCAGTACTTC. Encoded protein: CASSFSGRGETQYF. The genes are TRBV7-8 and TRBJ2-5, with D maybe TRBD2 (7 bases). This CDR3 region has 14 residues. CDR1 is SGHVS, CDR2 FQNEAQ, per germline. The germline V and J ends were trimmed by 3 bases and 5 bases, with 13 bases remaining between them.

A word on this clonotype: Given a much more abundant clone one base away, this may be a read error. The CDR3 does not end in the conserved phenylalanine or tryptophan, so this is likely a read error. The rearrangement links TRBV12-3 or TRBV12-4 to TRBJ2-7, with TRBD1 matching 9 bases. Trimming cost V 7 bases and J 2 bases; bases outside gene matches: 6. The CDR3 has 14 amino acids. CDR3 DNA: TGTGCCAGCAAAGCGGGACAGGGAACCTACGAGCAGTACTCC. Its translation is CASKAGQGTYEQYS.

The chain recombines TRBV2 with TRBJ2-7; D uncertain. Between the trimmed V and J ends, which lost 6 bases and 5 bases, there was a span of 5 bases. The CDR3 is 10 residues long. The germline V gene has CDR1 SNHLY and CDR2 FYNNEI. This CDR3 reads CASRSDEQYF. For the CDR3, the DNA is TGTGCCAGCAGGAGCGACGAGCAGTACTTC.